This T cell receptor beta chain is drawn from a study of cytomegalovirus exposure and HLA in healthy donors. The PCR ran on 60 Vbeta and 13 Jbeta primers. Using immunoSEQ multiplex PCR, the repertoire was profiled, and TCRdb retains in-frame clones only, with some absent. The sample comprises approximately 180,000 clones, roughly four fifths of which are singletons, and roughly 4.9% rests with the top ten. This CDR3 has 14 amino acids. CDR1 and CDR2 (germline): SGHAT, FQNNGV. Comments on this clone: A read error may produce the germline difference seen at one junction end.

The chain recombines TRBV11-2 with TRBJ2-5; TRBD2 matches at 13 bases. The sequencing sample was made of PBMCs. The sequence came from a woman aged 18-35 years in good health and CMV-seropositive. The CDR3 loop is CASSPGLAGYPPDF. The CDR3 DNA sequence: TGTGCCAGCAGCCCGGGACTAGCGGGGTACCCACCGGACTTC.